The 10 T cell receptor beta chains given below trace back to one sample, sequenced in a study of identical twins. TCRdb used MiXCR to reprocess the 5' RACE reads, holding one entry per CDR3 protein. Among 600,000 to 850,000 distinct CDR3 sequences listed, 18% were seen once. The same sample was also studied in work on T cells expressing NK-cell markers.

The specimen was PBMCs. These receptors were taken from a woman aged 18-30 years in good health.

In its sample, this clonotype was seen a few times. J is TRBJ1-1 and V is TRBV10-3, with TRBD1 matching 8 bases. Looked up from germline, CDR1 is ENHRY and CDR2 is SYGVKD. This CDR3 contains 15 residues. V was pared by 6 bases and J by 10 bases, with 16 bases of the junction left unmatched. The CDR3 DNA reads TGTGCCATCAGGCCAAGGGACAGGTCGAAAGAAGGAGCTTTCTTT. This translates into CAIRPRDRSKEGAFF.

The chain links TRBV2 to TRBJ2-1, with D unclear. V was trimmed by 6 bases and J by 8 bases, leaving 14 bases between them. This CDR3 comprises 13 residues. The V gene's germline CDR1 is SNHLY and CDR2 FYNNEI. CDR3 in amino acids: CASRVRRIDEQFF. The CDR3 region has the DNA TGTGCCAGCAGGGTCAGGAGAATCGATGAGCAGTTCTTC.

The J gene is TRBJ2-7, the V gene TRBV7-9, with 8 positions matching TRBD1. J lost 3 bases, V lost 4 bases, and 5 bases had no gene match. Per germline, CDR1 SEHNR and CDR2 FQNEAQ (reference sequence). The CDR3 is 14 residues long. As DNA, the CDR3 is TGTGCCAGCAGCTCTAAGGACAGGGTCTACGAGCAGTACTTC. It encodes CASSSKDRVYEQYF.

This clonotype was counted only a few times. The chain couples TRBV12-3 or TRBV12-4 to TRBJ2-5; 10 nucleotides agree with TRBD2. The CDR3 is made up of 16 amino acids. Losses at the gene ends were 6 bases for V and 5 bases for J; bases not matched to a gene: 12. In nucleotides, the CDR3 is TGTGCCAGCAGAACCTTTGAAGCGGGGGGGCAGGAGACCCAGTACTTC. Its protein is CASRTFEAGGQETQYF.

This clonotype came up a few times. The rearrangement uses TRBV12-3 or TRBV12-4 and TRBJ1-6, with D unclear. The CDR3 contains 13 residues. The V and J ends lost 2 bases and 10 bases respectively, with 9 bases between them. This CDR3 is CASSLSVHSPLHF. The CDR3 nucleotides are TGTGCCAGCAGTTTATCGGTCCACTCACCCCTCCACTTT.

The J gene is TRBJ2-1, the V gene TRBV6-1; the D gene is possibly TRBD2 (6 bases). The CDR3 length is 15 residues. In germline, CDR1 is MNHNS, CDR2 SASEGT. V lost 6 bases to trimming and J lost 8 bases, with 20 bases between them. This CDR3 is CASSSGRDSNHEQFF. DNA of the CDR3: TGTGCCAGCAGCTCCGGGCGGGATTCCAATCATGAGCAGTTCTTC.

J is TRBJ2-3 and V is TRBV6-1; D unresolved. V was cut by 6 bases and J by 4 bases, with 11 bases left in between. In germline, CDR1 is MNHNS, CDR2 SASEGT. The CDR3 contains 13 residues. The CDR3 coding sequence is TGTGCCAGCAGCCCTGCGAACTCAGATACGCAGTATTTT. Encoded protein: CASSPANSDTQYF.

This clonotype was counted a few times. The chain employs TRBV7-2 and TRBJ2-1; no clear D. The CDR3 is made up of 15 amino acids. Germline V CDR1 and CDR2: SGHTA, FQGNSA. Between the trimmed V and J ends, which lost 0 bases and 4 bases, there was a span of 10 bases. CDR3 DNA: TGTGCCAGCAGCTTAGCCGCAAATCTTTACAATGAGCAGTTCTTC. Residues: CASSLAANLYNEQFF.

This clonotype was seen more than once but under ten times. This chain connects TRBV7-3 to TRBJ2-1; D unclear. Trimming took off 2 bases at V and 13 bases at J, with 12 bases between the two ends. CDR1 is SGHTA and CDR2 is FQGTGA in the germline V gene. This CDR3 is built from 12 residues. CDR3 coding DNA: TGTGCCAGCAGCTTAGTAGGAGCAGATCAGTTCTTC. It specifies CASSLVGADQFF. The full variable domain, its missing parts supplied by reference TRBV7-3 and TRBJ2-1, is GAGVSQTPSNKVTEKGKYVELRCDPISGHTALYWYRQSLGQGPEFLIYFQGTGAADDSGLPNDRFFAVRPEGSVSTLKIQRTERGDSAVYLCASSLVGADQFFGPGTRLTVL.

The rearrangement joins TRBV5-5 to TRBJ1-2, with 7 bases that match TRBD1. The CDR3 contains 13 residues. V dropped 3 bases and J dropped 6; count of bases not matched to a gene: 5. The germline gives CDR1 SGHKS, CDR2 YYEKEE (reference sequence). The CDR3 sequence is CASSWTGGNGYTF. CDR3 DNA: TGTGCCAGCAGCTGGACAGGCGGGAATGGCTACACCTTC.